This T cell receptor beta chain originates from a study of T cell responses to AZD1222 COVID-19 vaccine. Overall study results and limits: In all cases, repertoires were sampled only after the peak T cell response. A reported finding is that nearly half of spike-specific TCRs target unmutated variant regions.

J was trimmed by 4 bases and V by 4 bases; bases with no gene match: 9. This CDR3 spans 15 amino acids. Germline CDR1 GTSNPN, CDR2 SVGIG (reference sequence). On this clone itself: Its antigen remains unknown.

The method was immunoSEQ multiplex PCR; TCRdb's version includes in-frame clones alone and lacks a portion of them. The sample has approximately 75,000 clones, roughly nine tenths seen once. Combined were second doses at about 4 or about 12 weeks. This chain uses TRBV30 with TRBJ1-3; TRBD1 matches 8 bases. The sequence came from an adult who received the AZD1222 COVID-19 vaccine. The sequencing here drew on peripheral blood, taken 28 days after the second AZD1222 dose. CDR3 region: CAWTGTGDTGNTIYF. The CDR3 bases are TGTGCCTGGACCGGGACAGGCGACACGGGAAACACCATATATTTT.